These 4 T cell receptor beta chains were sequenced from one sample in a study of cytomegalovirus exposure and HLA in healthy donors. Both 60 Vbeta primers and 13 Jbeta primers went into the PCR. Produced via immunoSEQ multiplex PCR; TCRdb's table is partial and in-frame only. This table holds about 180,000 clones, about 80% found once. Sequenced sample: PBMCs. These receptor sequences come from a woman in her forties or fifties in good health and CMV-seronegative.

The chain employs TRBV4-1 and TRBJ2-1; D is possibly TRBD2 (5 bases). This CDR3 region has 15 residues. V gave up 0 bases and J gave up 3 bases, with 9 bases separating them. The germline V gene encodes CDR1 MGHRA and CDR2 YSYEKL. The CDR3 DNA reads as TGCGCCAGCAGCCAAGAGCTAGCCCGCTACAATGAGCAGTTCTTC. Its translation: CASSQELARYNEQFF.

This clone was found a few times. The chain combines TRBV5-6 with TRBJ2-7; 12 nucleotides line up with TRBD2. V trimming: 4 bases; J trimming: 0 bases; junction bases outside the gene matches: 5. Germline-derived CDR1 and CDR2 are SGHDT and YYEEEE. The CDR3 extends over 16 amino acids. The CDR3 spells CASSQRTSGISYEQYF. As DNA, the CDR3 is TGTGCCAGCAGCCAAAGGACTAGCGGGATCTCCTACGAGCAGTACTTC. Drawing the rest from reference TRBV5-6 and TRBJ2-7, the complete variable domain is DAGVTQSPTHLIKTRGQQVTLRCSPKSGHDTVSWYQQALGQGPQFIFQYYEEEERQRGNFPDRFSGHQFPNYSSELNVNALLLGDSALYLCASSQRTSGISYEQYFGPGTRLTVT.

This chain links TRBV4-1 with TRBJ2-3; 8 bases are shared with TRBD2. V lost 1 base, J lost 4 bases, and 4 bases stayed unmatched. There are 15 residues in the CDR3. Germline V CDR1 and CDR2: MGHRA, YSYEKL. The CDR3 sequence is CASSQGLAGPDTQYF. In nucleotides, the CDR3 is TGCGCCAGCAGCCAAGGGCTAGCGGGCCCAGATACGCAGTATTTT.

A few counts support this clone. The chain carries TRBV5-6 and TRBJ1-1, with 7 bases aligning to TRBD1. The trim removed 1 base at V and 3 bases at J, leaving 3 bases unmatched. The CDR3 spans 14 residues. The germline CDR1 and CDR2 sequences are SGHDT and YYEEEE. This CDR3 reads CASSLNRGDTEAFF. CDR3 DNA sequence: TGTGCCAGCAGCTTGAACAGGGGCGACACTGAAGCTTTCTTT.